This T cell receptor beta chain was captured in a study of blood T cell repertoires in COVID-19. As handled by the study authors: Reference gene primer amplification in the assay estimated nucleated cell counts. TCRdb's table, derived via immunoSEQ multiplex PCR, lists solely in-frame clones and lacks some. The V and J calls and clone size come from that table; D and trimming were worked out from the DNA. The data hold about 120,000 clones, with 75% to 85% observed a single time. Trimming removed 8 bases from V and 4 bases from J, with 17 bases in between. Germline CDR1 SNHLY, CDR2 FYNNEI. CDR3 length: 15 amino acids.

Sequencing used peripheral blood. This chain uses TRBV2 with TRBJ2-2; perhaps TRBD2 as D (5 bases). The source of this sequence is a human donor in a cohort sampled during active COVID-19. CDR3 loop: CASLPGTAGTGELFF. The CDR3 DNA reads TGTGCCAGCCTGCCCGGAACGGCGGGCACCGGGGAGCTGTTTTTT.